A few counts support the clone carrying this TCR beta chain. What it binds is not known. The CDR3 consists of 14 residues. The germline V gene has CDR1 SGHDT and CDR2 YYEEEE. Deletions cut 2 bases from V and 2 bases from J, with 10 bases between. The sample is drawn from a study of CD8 T cell repertoires and HIV-1 epitope variants. Background on the study: Twenty-five autologous and known Gag and Nef epitope variant peptides each stimulated T cells separately. Control wells had CMV/EBV/flu peptides, negative Ebola AY9, or no peptide. Enriched T cells were co-cultured with equal numbers of autologous T cell-negative antigen-presenting cells.

Clones were read by immunoSEQ multiplex PCR, and TCRdb kept only the in-frame ones, dropping some. The sample carries 1,000 to 1,200 clones, over 55% recorded once. Material: cultured CD8+ T cells derived from PBMCs. This chain joins TRBV5-6 and TRBJ2-5; D ambiguous. This TCR was sampled from a male donor with HIV. The CDR3 DNA sequence: TGTGCCAGCAGCTTCCTAACACCTCAAGAGACCCAGTACTTC. Protein sequence: CASSFLTPQETQYF.